A single sample is the source of the 20 T cell receptor beta chains below, sequenced in a study of T cell repertoires in cytomegalovirus infection. The antigens for these receptors are not known. TCRdb processed the reads anew with MiXCR; each CDR3 protein has one entry. The sample consists of roughly 920,000 distinct CDR3 sequences, around 30% of them appearing once. The starting material was cultured CD8+ T cells from PBMCs, obtained from culture after CMV antigen stimulation. The receptors come from a human donor in good health (CMV status not recorded). Some clones in this sample may be carry-over from other donors' samples.

This chain links TRBV4-1 with TRBJ2-7, with a tentative D call TRBD2 (6 bases). CDR3 length equals 16 residues. Germline V CDR1 and CDR2: MGHRA, YSYEKL. The V gene lost 2 bases and the J gene lost 5 bases, with 19 bases spanning the gap. Written as DNA, the CDR3 is TGCGCCAGCAGCCAAAATTTGGGAGGAGGGCGGGACGAGCAGTACTTC. It yields the protein CASSQNLGGGRDEQYF.

The rearrangement uses TRBV6-5 and TRBJ2-7; no firm D call. V was cut by 0 bases and J by 3 bases, with 9 bases left in between. The CDR3 runs to 14 residues. The germline gives CDR1 MNHEY, CDR2 SVGAGI. The CDR3 nucleotides are TGTGCCAGCAGTTACTCGAGAGAGTTCTACGAGCAGTACTTC. Its translation is CASSYSREFYEQYF.

This clonotype was detected only once. At one end, the junction sequence differs from germline, possibly due to a read error. This chain uses TRBV6-1 with TRBJ2-1; either TRBD1 or TRBD2 may fit D (5 bases each). Germline V gene data show CDR1 as MNHNS and CDR2 as SASEGT. The CDR3 contains 10 residues. The CDR3 nucleotides read TGTGCCAGCAGTGGGGGGTCTACTCTTTTC. Translation gives CASSGGSTLF.

This sequence joins TRBV7-2 and TRBJ2-2; 9 bases are shared with TRBD1. The CDR3 is 16 residues long. Trimming cost V 0 bases and J 9 bases; bases outside gene matches: 8. The germline V gene encodes CDR1 SGHTA and CDR2 FQGNSA. CDR3 sequence (DNA): TGTGCCAGCAGCTTAGCGCCAACAGGGGGCCCCAGGGAGCTGTTTTTT. Translating it yields CASSLAPTGGPRELFF.

The chain uses TRBV6-5 and TRBJ2-5; D uncertain. Deletions cut 7 bases from V and 5 bases from J, with 11 bases between. The CDR3 is 12 residues long. The germline V gene has CDR1 MNHEY and CDR2 SVGAGI. The CDR3 DNA reads as TGTGCCAGCACCAACGCGCGGGAGACCCAGTACTTC. It translates to CASTNARETQYF.

V is TRBV4-1 and J is TRBJ1-1, with D tentatively TRBD1 (6 bases). This CDR3 is built from 16 residues. V dropped 0 bases and J dropped 4 bases, with 15 bases sitting between them. Germline assignment: CDR1 MGHRA and CDR2 YSYEKL. The CDR3 DNA sequence: TGCGCCAGCAGCCAAGATGGTTACCAGGGGCGCACTGAAGCTTTCTTT. Its translation: CASSQDGYQGRTEAFF.

The chain couples TRBV4-1 to TRBJ2-1, with D perhaps matching TRBD2 (6 bases). Trimming removed 1 base from V and 3 bases from J, with 10 bases in between. Per the germline V gene, CDR1 is MGHRA and CDR2 is YSYEKL. The CDR3 runs 15 residues. The CDR3 spells CASSQAEGNYNEQFF. The CDR3 bases are TGCGCCAGCAGCCAAGCGGAGGGAAACTACAATGAGCAGTTCTTC.

The chain carries TRBV7-9 and TRBJ2-1; 9 bases align to TRBD1. Germline CDR1 reads SEHNR; CDR2 reads FQNEAQ (reference sequence). The CDR3 is made up of 15 amino acids. Germline trimming cut 1 base from V and 6 bases from J; bases unmatched to any gene: 4. The CDR3 sequence is CASSLVGQGTNEQFF. The CDR3 DNA reads as TGTGCCAGCAGCTTAGTGGGACAGGGAACCAATGAGCAGTTCTTC.

The rearrangement links TRBV19 to TRBJ1-1; D is possibly TRBD1 (5 bases). The CDR3 is made up of 15 amino acids. In germline, CDR1 is LNHDA, CDR2 SQIVND (reference sequence). V was cut by 5 bases and J by 2 bases, with 15 bases left in between. In DNA, the CDR3 is TGTGCCAGTAGTTCCCTGAGGGGCGCCAACACTGAAGCTTTCTTT. This codes for CASSSLRGANTEAFF. Combining the CDR3 with reference TRBV19 and TRBJ1-1 gives the whole variable domain DGGITQSPKYLFRKEGQNVTLSCEQNLNHDAMYWYRQDPGQGLRLIYYSQIVNDFQKGDIAEGYSVSREKKESFPLTVTSAQKNPTAFYLCASSSLRGANTEAFFGQGTRLTVV.

This clonotype was observed many times. The chain combines TRBV7-2 with TRBJ2-3; TRBD2 aligns across 13 bases. Germline assignment: CDR1 SGHTA and CDR2 FQGNSA. Unmatched junction bases numbered 6, after V lost 5 bases and J lost 1 base. CDR3 length: 17 residues. CDR3 bases: TGTGCCAGCAGCCACTGGACTAGCGGGGGCCGCACAGATACGCAGTATTTT. It is translated as CASSHWTSGGRTDTQYF.

This clonotype was detected many times. The chain carries TRBV7-2 and TRBJ2-2; D uncertain. V was pared by 9 bases and J by 2 bases, with 13 bases between. CDR1 is SGHTA and CDR2 is FQGNSA in the germline V gene. This CDR3 has 14 residues. CDR3 nucleotide sequence: TGTGCCAGTTCCCGGGCCACTAACACCGGGGAGCTGTTTTTT. Its protein is CASSRATNTGELFF.

The J gene is TRBJ2-1, the V gene TRBV19; possible D gene TRBD1, 7 bases. V was clipped by 0 bases and J by 1 base, with 19 bases between them. The CDR3 has 19 amino acids. Germline CDR1 and CDR2: LNHDA and SQIVND (reference sequence). CDR3 nucleotides: TGTGCCAGTAGTATAGACGCCGTGTCCCCAGGGGGGTCCTACAATGAGCAGTTCTTC. Its protein product is CASSIDAVSPGGSYNEQFF.

This clonotype came up once. CDR3 nucleotide sequence: TGCGCCAGCAGCTTGGAGTTCGGCCGATTTAGGGGGACTGAAGCTTTCTTT. Translation gives CASSLEFGRFRGTEAFF. V usage is TRBV5-1 and J usage is TRBJ1-1; tentative D call: TRBD1 (6 bases). The CDR3 extends over 17 amino acids. From germline, CDR1 is SGHRS and CDR2 YFSETQ. Trimming pared 0 bases from V and 5 bases from J, leaving 20 bases between.

J is TRBJ1-1 and V is TRBV27; possibly TRBD1 for D (5 bases). CDR1 and CDR2 (germline): MNHEY, SMNVEV (reference sequence). The CDR3 is made up of 17 amino acids. V was shortened by 4 bases and J by 0 bases, with 18 bases between the two germline ends. DNA of the CDR3: TGTGCCAGCAGTTCCCTGGTGGGGGAGGGAATGAACACTGAAGCTTTCTTT. This gives the protein CASSSLVGEGMNTEAFF.

The J gene is TRBJ1-1, the V gene TRBV18, with a tentative D call TRBD1 (5 bases). This CDR3 is built from 16 residues. Trimming took 3 bases from V and 3 from J, leaving 17 bases between them. Germline assignment: CDR1 KGHSH and CDR2 LQKENI. The CDR3, as DNA: TGTGCCAGCTCACCGGAACTAACCCTAGGGGACACTGAAGCTTTCTTT. Translating gives CASSPELTLGDTEAFF.

This clonotype was recorded many times. The chain couples TRBV7-2 to TRBJ1-1; no clear D gene. The CDR3 loop spans 11 amino acids. The germline V gene encodes CDR1 SGHTA and CDR2 FQGNSA. Trimming stripped 8 bases from V and 5 bases from J, with 9 bases between. The CDR3 bases are TGTGCCAGCCGGGCTGGGACTGAAGCTTTCTTT. It codes for CASRAGTEAFF.

This chain connects TRBV7-9 to TRBJ2-3; D might be TRBD1 or TRBD2, each matching 5 bases. There are 16 residues in the CDR3. V was cut by 4 bases and J by 1 base, with 15 bases left in between. Germline V CDR1 and CDR2: SEHNR, FQNEAQ (reference sequence). Here the CDR3 reads CASSSFPRDRTDTQYF. The CDR3, as DNA: TGTGCCAGCAGCTCCTTCCCTAGGGACCGCACAGATACGCAGTATTTT.

This clonotype was seen more than once but under ten times. The chain uses TRBV19 and TRBJ2-1, with TRBD2 matching 11 bases. Trimming cost V 4 bases and J 6 bases; bases outside gene matches: 2. Germline V gives CDR1 LNHDA, CDR2 SQIVND (reference sequence). The CDR3 loop spans 14 amino acids. The CDR3 coding sequence is TGTGCCAGTAGTACCGGACTAGCGGGCAATGAGCAGTTCTTC. Translating gives CASSTGLAGNEQFF.

This clonotype appeared once. This chain links TRBV6-6 with TRBJ1-2; TRBD1 might be the D (5 bases). V shed 4 bases and J shed 2 bases, with 11 bases lying between them. Germline values: CDR1 MNHNY, CDR2 SVGAGI (reference sequence). The CDR3 totals 14 residues. In nucleotides, the CDR3 is TGTGCCAGCAGTTTCCCGGGGGGGAACTATGGCTACACCTTC. This translates into CASSFPGGNYGYTF.

This clonotype was detected once. V usage is TRBV5-1 and J usage is TRBJ2-2; 10 nucleotides match TRBD1. Germline CDR1 SGHRS, CDR2 YFSETQ. Losses at the gene ends were 0 bases for V and 7 bases for J; bases not matched to a gene: 6. The CDR3 sequence is 16 residues long. DNA of the CDR3: TGCGCCAGCAGCTTGGTCGACAGGGGGCTTGTCGGGGAGCTGTTTTTT. This sequence encodes CASSLVDRGLVGELFF.